Below, one TCR beta chain is given with its context. The record originates from a study of blood T cell repertoires in COVID-19. Profiled with immunoSEQ multiplex PCR; TCRdb holds only in-frame clones, not every one. The repertoire holds roughly 430,000 clones, roughly 84% seen once, with approximately 1.5% in the top ten. In terms of age and location, participants ranged from about 18 to 90 years and lived in about two dozen US areas. Germline assignment: CDR1 MDHEN and CDR2 SYDVKM. CDR3 length: 16 residues. V dropped 6 bases and J dropped 2; count of bases not matched to a gene: 11. V is TRBV28 and J is TRBJ2-7; 9 nucleotides align to TRBD2. This sequence originates from a woman younger than 30 who had been exposed to COVID-19. Sequenced sample: PBMCs or T cells enriched from blood (not recorded which). The CDR3 nucleotides read TGTGCCAGCAGACCGGTGAAGGCGGGAGGGCCCTACGAGCAGTACTTC. It specifies CASRPVKAGGPYEQYF. The full variable domain, in which reference TRBV28 and TRBJ2-7 provide the parts outside the CDR3, is DVKVTQSSRYLVKRTGEKVFLECVQDMDHENMFWYRQDPGLGLRLIYFSYDVKMKEKGDIPEGYSVSREKKERFSLILESASTNQTSMYLCASRPVKAGGPYEQYFGPGTRLTVT.